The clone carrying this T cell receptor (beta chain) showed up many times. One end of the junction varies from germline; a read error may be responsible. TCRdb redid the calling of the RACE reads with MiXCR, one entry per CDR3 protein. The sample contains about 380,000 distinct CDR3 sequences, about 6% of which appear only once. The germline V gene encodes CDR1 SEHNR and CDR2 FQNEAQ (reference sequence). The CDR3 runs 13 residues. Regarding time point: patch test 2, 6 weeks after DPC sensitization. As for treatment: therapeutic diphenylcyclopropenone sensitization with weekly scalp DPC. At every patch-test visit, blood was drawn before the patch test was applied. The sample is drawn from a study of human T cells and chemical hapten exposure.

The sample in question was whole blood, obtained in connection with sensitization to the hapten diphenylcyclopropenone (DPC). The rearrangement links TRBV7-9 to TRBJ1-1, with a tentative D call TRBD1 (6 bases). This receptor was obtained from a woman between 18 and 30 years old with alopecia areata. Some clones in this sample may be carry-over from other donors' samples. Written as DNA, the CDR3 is TGTGCCGGCAGATCGGGGGGCAACACTGAAGCTTTCTTT. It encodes CAGRSGGNTEAFF.